This TCR beta chain appears in the sequencing data of a study of blood T cell repertoires in COVID-19. Study-wide context: Samples came from the United States, Italy and Spain, spanning acute and convalescent COVID-19.

Participant-reported clinical history was the basis for cohort assignment. Libraries were prepared by immunoSEQ multiplex PCR; TCRdb keeps only in-frame clonotypes and omits some of them. Here the sample spans approximately 270,000 clones, 80% to 95% being singletons. The CDR3 totals 15 residues. Germline-derived CDR1 and CDR2 are SGHTA and FQGNSA. The V and J ends lost 4 bases and 4 bases respectively, with 16 bases between them. The V and J genes are TRBV7-2 and TRBJ1-1; D gene ambiguous. The sample was PBMCs or T cells enriched from blood (not recorded which). The sequence was collected from a man in his forties who had been exposed to COVID-19. CDR3 in amino acids: CASSSYSFEGTEAFF. CDR3 nucleotides: TGTGCCAGCAGCTCATACAGTTTCGAGGGCACTGAAGCTTTCTTT. Full variable domain (missing parts from reference TRBV7-2 and TRBJ1-1): GAGVSQSPSNKVTEKGKDVELRCDPISGHTALYWYRQSLGQGLEFLIYFQGNSAPDKSGLPSDRFSAERTGGSVSTLTIQRTQQEDSAVYLCASSSYSFEGTEAFFGQGTRLTVV.